The 24 T cell receptor beta chains presented below share a single source sample, sequenced in a study of T cell repertoires in cytomegalovirus infection. Their recognized antigens are unknown. Each CDR3 protein gets one entry after TCRdb re-called the reads with MiXCR. Among about 310,000 distinct CDR3 sequences listed, about 25% were seen once. The starting material was cultured PBMCs, obtained from culture after CMV antigen stimulation. These receptors all stem from a human donor in good health (CMV status not recorded). Some clones in this sample may be carry-over from other donors' samples.

This clonotype was seen a single time. This chain uses TRBV19 with TRBJ2-1; 12 nucleotides align to TRBD2. Per the germline V gene, CDR1 is LNHDA and CDR2 is SQIVND (reference sequence). V was clipped by 0 bases and J by 9 bases; unmatched bases: 9. The CDR3 spans 17 residues. In DNA form, the CDR3 reads TGTGCCAGTAGTATAGAATGGACTAGCGGGATACTCAGTGAGCAGTTCTTC. Amino acids: CASSIEWTSGILSEQFF.

The chain joins TRBV12-3 or TRBV12-4 to TRBJ2-1; D is unclear. Trimming stripped 3 bases from V and 1 base from J, with 10 bases between. The CDR3 covers 15 residues. This CDR3 is CASSFLGLSYNEQFF. CDR3 sequence (DNA): TGTGCCAGCAGTTTTTTGGGGTTGTCCTACAATGAGCAGTTCTTC.

J is TRBJ2-3 and V is TRBV20-1, with 9 bases fitting TRBD1. The trim removed 4 bases at V and 3 bases at J, leaving 11 bases unmatched. In germline, CDR1 is DFQATT, CDR2 SNEGSKA (reference sequence). This CDR3 is built from 16 residues. The CDR3 nucleotides are TGCAGTGCTAACCAATACAGGGGGCTATCGACAGATACGCAGTATTTT. Protein product: CSANQYRGLSTDTQYF.

Many counts were recorded for this clonotype. The chain carries TRBV7-2 and TRBJ1-5, with TRBD1 matching over 9 bases. Germline trimming cut 5 bases from V and 7 bases from J; bases unmatched to any gene: 9. Germline-derived CDR1 and CDR2 are SGHTA and FQGNSA. The CDR3 sequence is 15 residues long. CDR3 region: CASSPGTGNRQPQHF. The DNA of the CDR3 is TGTGCCAGCAGCCCCGGGACAGGGAATAGGCAGCCCCAGCATTTT.

The chain uses TRBV7-2 and TRBJ1-2; TRBD1 matches 9 bases. The CDR3 has 15 residues. Trimming removed 1 base from V and 6 bases from J; junction bases left unmatched: 6. The germline V gene encodes CDR1 SGHTA and CDR2 FQGNSA. The CDR3 DNA reads as TGTGCCAGCAGCTTAGAACTCGGGACAGGGAATGGCTACACCTTC. Translating it yields CASSLELGTGNGYTF.

This chain links TRBV7-2 with TRBJ1-4; D ambiguous. Germline loops: CDR1 SGHTA, CDR2 FQGNSA. Between the trimmed V and J ends, which lost 0 bases and 0 bases, there was a span of 5 bases. This CDR3 comprises 15 residues. The CDR3 bases are TGTGCCAGCAGCTTAGCGTCTACAACTAATGAAAAACTGTTTTTT. This codes for CASSLASTTNEKLFF.

This clonotype was recorded at least ten times. The rearrangement joins TRBV7-9 to TRBJ2-1; 14 nucleotides agree with TRBD2. Trimming took 6 bases from V and 7 from J; bases not matched to a gene: 17. The CDR3 has 19 residues. CDR1 is SEHNR, CDR2 FQNEAQ, per germline (reference sequence). The CDR3 DNA reads as TGTGCCAGCAGGCCACCATTACCGGGACTAGCGGGAGTAGTGAATGAGCAGTTCTTC. It translates to CASRPPLPGLAGVVNEQFF.

V usage is TRBV7-3 and J usage is TRBJ2-1, with 8 bases lining up with TRBD2. V shed 2 bases, J shed 5 bases, and the junction held 5 bases outside the gene matches. The CDR3 contains 15 residues. The germline gives CDR1 SGHTA, CDR2 FQGTGA. The CDR3 is CASSLSVAGNNEQFF. CDR3 DNA: TGTGCCAGCAGCTTATCGGTAGCGGGAAACAATGAGCAGTTCTTC. Using reference TRBV7-3 and TRBJ2-1 for the parts outside the CDR3, the full variable domain is GAGVSQTPSNKVTEKGKYVELRCDPISGHTALYWYRQSLGQGPEFLIYFQGTGAADDSGLPNDRFFAVRPEGSVSTLKIQRTERGDSAVYLCASSLSVAGNNEQFFGPGTRLTVL.

This clonotype was counted at least ten times. This chain connects TRBV7-2 to TRBJ1-5, with TRBD1 matching over 12 bases. Germline CDR1 reads SGHTA; CDR2 reads FQGNSA. The CDR3 contains 15 residues. V dropped 1 base and J dropped 7; count of bases not matched to a gene: 2. Written as DNA, the CDR3 is TGTGCCAGCAGCTTAGAGGGACAGGGGGCCCAGCCCCAGCATTTT. It is translated as CASSLEGQGAQPQHF.

The chain joins TRBV6-2 or TRBV6-3 to TRBJ2-7; maybe TRBD1 (7 bases). Trimming left V 0 bases short and J 0 bases short, with 21 bases between. CDR1 is MNHEY and CDR2 is SVGEGT in the germline V gene. The CDR3 length is 19 residues. The CDR3 DNA follows: TGTGCCAGCAGTTACTCGATTGTCAGGGGGGTCGATTTCTCCTACGAGCAGTACGTC. Its translation is CASSYSIVRGVDFSYEQYV.

Only a few counts were recorded for this clonotype. The chain carries TRBV6-6 and TRBJ2-1; D is unclear. Germline V gene lookup returns CDR1 MNHNY and CDR2 SVGAGI (reference sequence). V was clipped by 0 bases and J by 0 bases, with 15 bases between them. CDR3 size: 18 residues. The CDR3 bases are TGTGCCAGCAGTTACTCGATTCTTAGGGATAGCTCCTACAATGAGCAGTTCTTC. This sequence encodes CASSYSILRDSSYNEQFF.

The CDR3 loop is CATGPGVWETQYF. CDR3 sequence (DNA): TGTGCCACCGGCCCAGGGGTTTGGGAGACCCAGTACTTC. The V and J genes are TRBV6-6 and TRBJ2-5; D perhaps matches TRBD1 (6 bases). The CDR3 runs to 13 residues. The V gene's germline CDR1 is MNHNY and CDR2 SVGAGI (reference sequence). With 10 bases removed from V and 5 bases from J, the gap between germline ends came to 17 bases.

This sequence joins TRBV7-6 and TRBJ1-2; D remains ambiguous. V was clipped by 5 bases and J by 6 bases, with 13 bases between them. The CDR3 sequence is 13 residues long. Germline assignment: CDR1 SGHVS and CDR2 FNYEAQ. CDR3 nucleotide sequence: TGTGCCAGCAGCCCCCCGGGGTCAAATGGCTACACCTTC. Protein: CASSPPGSNGYTF.

This clonotype was recorded at least ten times. The rearrangement uses TRBV6-6 and TRBJ1-5, with D maybe TRBD1 (5 bases). Germline CDR1 is MNHNY and CDR2 is SVGAGI (reference sequence). V shed 0 bases and J shed 6 bases, with 15 bases lying between them. CDR3 length: 16 amino acids. The CDR3 sequence is CASSYSQGIGSQPQHF. The CDR3 coding sequence is TGTGCCAGCAGTTACTCTCAGGGTATAGGCAGTCAGCCCCAGCATTTT.

With regard to this clonotype: The germline gene is not matched at one end of the junction; a read error may be the cause. In DNA form, the CDR3 reads TGTGCCAGCAGCTTAGAGGGACTACCGAAACCAAGCCACTTC. Protein: CASSLEGLPKPSHF. V usage is TRBV7-9 and J usage is TRBJ2-1; 7 bases are a match to TRBD2. The V gene's germline CDR1 is SEHNR and CDR2 FQNEAQ (reference sequence). The CDR3 consists of 14 residues. Looking up the rest from reference TRBV7-9 and TRBJ2-1 gives the full variable domain: DTGVSQNPRHKITKRGQNVTFRCDPISEHNRLYWYRQTLGQGPEFLTYFQNEAQLEKSRLLSDRFSAERPKGSFSTLEIQRTEQGDSAMYLCASSLEGLPKPSHFGPGTRLTVL.

This chain uses TRBV12-3 or TRBV12-4 with TRBJ2-7; no clear D gene. V was clipped by 4 bases and J by 6 bases, with 19 bases between them. This CDR3 is 15 amino acids long. The CDR3 coding sequence is TGTGCCAGCAGTTCAGTTCGGGCTTTACTGTCCGAGCAGTACTTC. It is translated as CASSSVRALLSEQYF.

The chain is built from TRBV29-1 and TRBJ2-1; D perhaps matches TRBD2 (7 bases). The V gene's germline CDR1 is SQVTM and CDR2 ANQGSEA. This CDR3 spans 11 amino acids. Trimming removed 6 bases from V and 7 bases from J, with 10 bases in between. CDR3 coding DNA: TGCAGCGTAGAGGGGGGGAATGAGCAGTTCTTC. This encodes CSVEGGNEQFF.

V usage is TRBV12-3 or TRBV12-4 and J usage is TRBJ2-3; 9 positions agree with TRBD1. J was trimmed by 8 bases and V by 6 bases; bases with no gene match: 15. There are 16 residues in the CDR3. The CDR3, as DNA: TGTGCCAGCAGCTCGGGACCGGGACAGGGCCTTCGTACGCAGTATTTT. Its translation is CASSSGPGQGLRTQYF.

V usage is TRBV5-4 and J usage is TRBJ2-7, with TRBD2 identical over 9 bases. V lost 4 bases and J lost 7; bases outside the gene matches: 15. The germline CDR1 and CDR2 sequences are SGHNT and YYREEE (reference sequence). This CDR3 spans 16 amino acids. CDR3 nucleotides: TGTGCCAGCAGCCCGGGACTAGCTGTCACCGTGGGGGAGCAGTACTTC. Protein: CASSPGLAVTVGEQYF. The full variable domain, in which reference TRBV5-4 and TRBJ2-7 provide the parts outside the CDR3, is ETGVTQSPTHLIKTRGQQVTLRCSSQSGHNTVSWYQQALGQGPQFIFQYYREEENGRGNFPPRFSGLQFPNYSSELNVNALELDDSALYLCASSPGLAVTVGEQYFGPGTRLTVT.

The J gene is TRBJ1-2, the V gene TRBV7-4; tentative D call: TRBD1 (5 bases). The CDR3 is 13 residues long. The germline V gene encodes CDR1 SGHVT and CDR2 SQSDAQ. V was shortened by 3 bases and J by 7 bases, with 12 bases between the two germline ends. The CDR3 region has the DNA TGTGCCAGCAGCTTCGACTCCGGGGGTGGCTACACCTTC. Amino acid sequence: CASSFDSGGGYTF.

This clonotype was seen a few times. The chain carries TRBV15 and TRBJ2-7, with 8 bases that match TRBD2. CDR1 is LNHNV and CDR2 is YYDKDF in the germline V gene (reference sequence). V lost 0 bases and J lost 4; bases outside the gene matches: 11. CDR3 length: 17 amino acids. CDR3 amino acids: CATSRDASGSLWYEQYV. CDR3 sequence (DNA): TGTGCCACCAGCAGAGACGCCAGCGGGAGTCTTTGGTACGAGCAGTACGTC.

This clonotype was counted many times. The V gene is TRBV7-2, the J gene TRBJ2-1, with 11 bases fitting TRBD2. V shed 6 bases, J shed 3 bases, and the junction held 10 bases outside the gene matches. Germline values: CDR1 SGHTA, CDR2 FQGNSA. The CDR3 spans 17 residues. DNA of the CDR3: TGTGCCAGCAGACAGGGGTTAACTAGCGGGAGCTACAATGAGCAGTTCTTC. Amino acids: CASRQGLTSGSYNEQFF.

This clonotype showed up just once. The chain employs TRBV6-6 and TRBJ2-7, with D unresolved. V dropped 0 bases and J dropped 3 bases, with 12 bases sitting between them. Germline V gene sequence: CDR1 MNHNY, CDR2 SVGAGI (reference sequence). The CDR3 totals 15 residues. CDR3 sequence (DNA): TGTGCCAGCAGTTACTCGGAAGGCGTACGCTACGAGCAGTACTTC. Protein product: CASSYSEGVRYEQYF.

This clonotype has a handful of counts. The chain has TRBV7-9 and TRBJ1-2, with TRBD1 as a possible D gene (6 bases). The CDR3 consists of 16 residues. Trimming pared 0 bases from V and 2 bases from J, leaving 13 bases between. CDR1 and CDR2 from the germline V gene are SEHNR and FQNEAQ (reference sequence). For the CDR3, the DNA is TGTGCCAGCAGCTTAGCTGCGGACAGTCTAAACTATGGCTACACCTTC. It yields the protein CASSLAADSLNYGYTF.